The 20 T cell receptor beta chains listed next were all sequenced from one sample in a study of CD8 T cells in ankylosing spondylitis. General study results and limits: Blood of patients with ankylosing spondylitis appeared to be characterized by a TCR beta motif of several highly homologous variants.

These receptors' targets are unknown. TCRdb re-analysed the 5' RACE reads in MiXCR, keeping a single row per CDR3 protein. Of 350,000 or so distinct CDR3 sequences in the sample, less than 10% were seen once. The material sequenced was blood, either unsorted or a sorted T cell fraction (not recorded which). These receptors were taken from a male donor with ankylosing spondylitis.

This clonotype was counted a few times. V usage is TRBV30 and J usage is TRBJ2-5, with D possibly matching TRBD2 (5 bases). Trimming took 3 bases from V and 7 from J, leaving 12 bases between them. The CDR3 totals 12 residues. Germline-derived CDR1 and CDR2 are GTSNPN and SVGIG (reference sequence). This CDR3 reads CAWSVRDLTQYF. The CDR3 DNA is TGTGCCTGGAGCGTCCGGGATTTGACCCAGTACTTC.

The rearrangement joins TRBV2 to TRBJ2-7; TRBD1 matches 8 bases. V lost 2 bases, J lost 2 bases, and 2 bases stayed unmatched. The germline V gene has CDR1 SNHLY and CDR2 FYNNEI. This CDR3 region has 14 residues. CDR3 region: CASSERTGTYEQYF. CDR3 in DNA: TGTGCCAGCAGTGAACGGACAGGGACCTACGAGCAGTACTTC.

This clonotype was recorded at least ten times. The chain links TRBV25-1 to TRBJ2-1, with 13 bases identical to TRBD2. The V gene end was trimmed by 0 bases and the J gene end by 8 bases; junction bases not matched to a gene: 4. The CDR3 spans 16 residues. Germline CDR1 reads MGHDK; CDR2 reads SYGVNS. CDR3 sequence (DNA): TGTGCCAGCAGTGAATATCCCGGACTAGCGGGAGATGAGCAGTTCTTC. Translating it yields CASSEYPGLAGDEQFF.

This clonotype was detected a few times. This sequence joins TRBV9 and TRBJ1-1, with D hard to call. The CDR3 extends over 13 amino acids. CDR1 is SGDLS and CDR2 is YYNGEE in the germline V gene. Trimming removed 2 bases from V and 1 base from J, with 6 bases in between. CDR3 sequence reads: CASSVEGNTEAFF. Here the CDR3 DNA reads TGTGCCAGCAGCGTTGAGGGGAACACTGAAGCTTTCTTT. The complete variable domain, with remaining parts taken from reference TRBV9 and TRBJ1-1, reads DSGVTQTPKHLITATGQRVTLRCSPRSGDLSVYWYQQSLDQGLQFLIQYYNGEERAKGNILERFSAQQFPDLHSELNLSSLELGDSALYFCASSVEGNTEAFFGQGTRLTVV.

This clonotype was seen more than once but under ten times. The CDR3: CASSLTLSSGDEQYF. Here the CDR3 DNA reads TGTGCCAGCAGCTTAACTTTGTCTAGCGGGGACGAGCAGTACTTC. The V gene is TRBV7-9, the J gene TRBJ2-7; TRBD2 aligns across 9 bases. Losses at the gene ends were 2 bases for V and 5 bases for J; bases not matched to a gene: 7. The CDR3 is 15 residues long. From germline, CDR1 is SEHNR and CDR2 FQNEAQ (reference sequence).

Ten or more counts support this clonotype. J is TRBJ1-1 and V is TRBV5-6, with D tentatively TRBD1 (6 bases). The CDR3 is 16 amino acids. V dropped 1 base and J dropped 4 bases, with 17 bases sitting between them. Germline V CDR1 and CDR2: SGHDT, YYEEEE. The CDR3 spells CASSLSYQGTGTEAFF. CDR3 DNA sequence: TGTGCCAGCAGCTTGTCATATCAGGGGACGGGCACTGAAGCTTTCTTT.

This clonotype was found a few times. The rearrangement links TRBV5-1 to TRBJ2-7; a possible D gene is TRBD2 (5 bases). There are 12 residues in the CDR3. CDR1 is SGHRS, CDR2 YFSETQ, per germline. V was trimmed by 5 bases and J by 6 bases, leaving 12 bases between them. CDR3 residues: CASRGEGLEQYF. The DNA of the CDR3 is TGCGCCAGCAGGGGTGAGGGTCTCGAGCAGTACTTC.

The chain combines TRBV5-1 with TRBJ2-7; 10 nucleotides match TRBD2. This CDR3 region has 14 residues. Per the germline V gene, CDR1 is SGHRS and CDR2 is YFSETQ. Germline trimming cut 1 base from V and 3 bases from J; bases unmatched to any gene: 1. CDR3 protein: CASSLTSGNYEQYF. CDR3 sequence (DNA): TGCGCCAGCAGCTTGACTAGCGGGAACTACGAGCAGTACTTC.

V and J are TRBV3-1 and TRBJ1-1; D gene uncertain. This CDR3 is built from 13 residues. V dropped 4 bases and J dropped 5 bases, with 11 bases sitting between them. Germline CDR1 is LGHDT and CDR2 is YNNKEL (reference sequence). The CDR3 region is CASSLNLGTEAFF. In DNA, the CDR3 is TGTGCCAGCAGCCTCAACCTGGGTACTGAAGCTTTCTTT.

This clonotype was observed a handful of times. V and J are TRBV11-2 and TRBJ2-7; 7 nucleotides line up with TRBD1. V was clipped by 4 bases and J by 1 base; unmatched bases: 16. The CDR3 consists of 18 residues. The germline CDR1 and CDR2 sequences are SGHAT and FQNNGV. In DNA form, the CDR3 reads TGTGCCAGCAGCTCGCCGTTACAGGGGTCGCTTAGGTCCTACGAGCAGTACTTC. Protein: CASSSPLQGSLRSYEQYF.

The rearrangement joins TRBV5-1 to TRBJ2-1; maybe TRBD2 (6 bases). The CDR3 extends over 14 amino acids. V lost 4 bases, J lost 5 bases, and 13 bases lay in between. Germline assignment: CDR1 SGHRS and CDR2 YFSETQ. The CDR3 here is CASSPRDFDNEQFF. As DNA, the CDR3 is TGCGCCAGCAGCCCCCGGGACTTCGACAATGAGCAGTTCTTC. Drawing the rest from reference TRBV5-1 and TRBJ2-1, the complete variable domain is KAGVTQTPRYLIKTRGQQVTLSCSPISGHRSVSWYQQTPGQGLQFLFEYFSETQRNKGNFPGRFSGRQFSNSRSEMNVSTLELGDSALYLCASSPRDFDNEQFFGPGTRLTVL.

This clonotype was observed a few times. The chain links TRBV29-1 to TRBJ2-5; 8 positions agree with TRBD2. The CDR3 is 14 residues long. The V and J ends lost 5 bases and 5 bases, in that order; junction bases with no gene match: 10. CDR1 and CDR2 from the germline V gene are SQVTM and ANQGSEA. The CDR3 region is CSVKGSGRGETQYF. Written as DNA, the CDR3 is TGCAGCGTTAAAGGAAGCGGGAGAGGGGAGACCCAGTACTTC.

V usage is TRBV19 and J usage is TRBJ2-1, with a weak D call TRBD2 (5 bases). The V end was cut by 4 bases, the J end by 5 bases, with 9 bases between. This CDR3 spans 13 amino acids. CDR1 and CDR2 (germline): LNHDA, SQIVND (reference sequence). In DNA, the CDR3 is TGTGCCAGTAGTAAACCGGGAAACAATGAGCAGTTCTTC. This gives the protein CASSKPGNNEQFF.

In its sample, this clonotype was seen a few times. This chain joins TRBV10-3 and TRBJ2-5; possibly TRBD1 or TRBD2 for D (6 bases each). Germline V lookup: CDR1 ENHRY, CDR2 SYGVKD. The CDR3 covers 15 residues. Trimming cost V 11 bases and J 1 base, with 20 bases left between them. CDR3 sequence: CAAKGDLGVQETQYF. Written as DNA, the CDR3 is TGTGCCGCCAAGGGGGACTTGGGTGTCCAAGAGACCCAGTACTTC.

This clonotype was detected a few times. The chain joins TRBV12-3 or TRBV12-4 to TRBJ2-3; D is unresolved. The CDR3 totals 14 residues. V gave up 3 bases and J gave up 6 bases, with 13 bases separating them. CDR3 sequence: CASSFGRRWDTQYF. DNA of the CDR3: TGTGCCAGCAGTTTTGGACGTCGTTGGGATACGCAGTATTTT.

The table lists this clonotype with a few counts. The chain joins TRBV5-6 to TRBJ2-5, with 8 bases lining up with TRBD1. Trimming took 1 base from V and 4 from J; bases not matched to a gene: 6. CDR1 is SGHDT and CDR2 is YYEEEE in the germline V gene. The length of the CDR3 is 15 residues. DNA of the CDR3: TGTGCCAGCAGCTTGCTACGACAGGGGCGAGAGACCCAGTACTTC. This translates into CASSLLRQGRETQYF.

This clonotype was counted a few times. The rearrangement links TRBV11-3 to TRBJ2-1; D remains unclear. The length of the CDR3 is 15 residues. The germline gives CDR1 SGHNT, CDR2 YENEEA. V lost 1 base to trimming and J lost 3 bases, with 10 bases between them. CDR3 sequence: CASSLGTNFYNEQFF. CDR3 DNA: TGTGCCAGCAGCTTAGGCACAAATTTCTACAATGAGCAGTTCTTC.

This clonotype showed up just a few times. The genes are TRBV12-3 or TRBV12-4 and TRBJ2-1; weak D call: TRBD2 (6 bases). The V end lost 6 bases, the J end lost 6 bases, and 18 bases lay between the germline ends. The CDR3 length is 15 residues. CDR3: CASSPRGGISNEQFF. The CDR3 DNA follows: TGTGCCAGCAGCCCCCGGGGCGGGATCTCCAATGAGCAGTTCTTC.

This clonotype was detected only a few times. The chain joins TRBV20-1 to TRBJ2-1; D may be TRBD1 (6 bases). Germline loops: CDR1 DFQATT, CDR2 SNEGSKA (reference sequence). V gave up 6 bases and J gave up 4 bases, with 7 bases separating them. CDR3 length: 11 amino acids. The chain's CDR3 is CSATGYNEQFF. For the CDR3, the DNA is TGCAGTGCGACAGGTTACAATGAGCAGTTCTTC.

Ten or more counts support this clonotype. The chain uses TRBV6-1 and TRBJ1-3, with D unclear. With 3 bases removed from V and 2 bases from J, the gap between germline ends came to 14 bases. CDR1 and CDR2 from the germline V gene are MNHNS and SASEGT. The CDR3 covers 16 residues. CDR3 nucleotides: TGTGCCAGCAGTGAGCTTGGGCTAGCCCCTGGAAACACCATATATTTT. Encoded protein: CASSELGLAPGNTIYF.